Each of the 19 T cell receptor beta chains below was sequenced from the same sample in a study of OX40 agonist ivuxolimab in advanced cancers. The assay was immunoSEQ multiplex PCR, and TCRdb's table has in-frame clones only and misses some. The sample carries approximately 39,000 clones, about nine tenths recorded once. The specimen was CD4+ or CD8+ T cells sorted from blood, collected in a trial of the OX40 agonist ivuxolimab. The receptors were gathered from an adult with an advanced solid tumor such as melanoma, head and neck, liver or kidney cancer.

The rearrangement joins TRBV11-3 to TRBJ2-1, with D perhaps being TRBD1 or TRBD2 (6 bases each). The germline gives CDR1 SGHNT, CDR2 YENEEA. The ends were cut back, 5 bases at V and 6 bases at J, with 17 bases in the middle. The CDR3 has 15 amino acids. Written as DNA, the CDR3 is TGTGCCAGCAGCCCTCGGGGGCCCTACCCCAATGAGCAGTTCTTC. Residues: CASSPRGPYPNEQFF. Looking up the rest from reference TRBV11-3 and TRBJ2-1 gives the full variable domain: EAGVVQSPRYKIIEKKQPVAFWCNPISGHNTLYWYLQNLGQGPELLIRYENEEAVDDSQLPKDRFSAERLKGVDSTLKIQPAELGDSAVYLCASSPRGPYPNEQFFGPGTRLTVL.

The V call is TRBV7-6, the J call TRBJ2-6; 8 bases match TRBD2. Looked up from germline, CDR1 is SGHVS and CDR2 is FNYEAQ. V shed 5 bases, J shed 2 bases, and the junction held 2 bases outside the gene matches. The CDR3 runs to 15 residues. The DNA for the CDR3 is TGTGCCAGCAGCCTCGGGGGGGCTGGGGCCAACGTCCTGACTTTC. This encodes CASSLGGAGANVLTF.

Remarks on this clone: The junction differs from germline at one of its ends, possibly a read error. This chain joins TRBV7-7 and TRBJ2-5; D is unclear. CDR1 SSHAT and CDR2 FNYEAQ come from the germline V gene (reference sequence). The CDR3 spans 12 residues. The CDR3 spells CASSPPEETQYF. The CDR3 region has the DNA TGTGCTAGCAGCCCCCCGGAAGAGACCCAGTACTTC.

This chain uses TRBV4-3 with TRBJ1-1; 8 bases fit TRBD1. After removal of 2 bases from V and 4 bases from J, the junction contained 6 bases not matched to a gene. The CDR3 consists of 15 residues. CDR1 is LGHNA, CDR2 YSLEER, per germline. The CDR3 is CASSQNGQGGTEAFF. In nucleotides, the CDR3 is TGCGCCAGCAGCCAAAACGGACAGGGAGGCACTGAAGCTTTCTTT.

The chain uses TRBV28 and TRBJ2-1, with D possibly matching TRBD1 (6 bases). Trimming removed 6 bases at V and 6 bases at J, with 18 bases between. The CDR3 is 15 residues long. Germline CDR1 reads MDHEN; CDR2 reads SYDVKM. The CDR3 loop reads CASSQTGESLNEQFF. CDR3 coding DNA: TGTGCCAGCAGCCAGACAGGAGAATCGCTCAATGAGCAGTTCTTC.

The chain couples TRBV6-6 to TRBJ1-1; weak D call: TRBD1 (6 bases). V was pared by 6 bases and J by 1 base, with 18 bases between. The CDR3 consists of 16 residues. Germline-derived CDR1 and CDR2 are MNHNY and SVGAGI (reference sequence). The CDR3 reads CASRLTLDSRNTEAFF. The CDR3 DNA reads TGTGCCAGCAGATTGACTTTGGACAGCCGGAACACTGAAGCTTTCTTT.

The chain has TRBV6-5 and TRBJ1-4; D perhaps matches TRBD1 (6 bases). V was shortened by 5 bases and J by 5 bases, with 15 bases between the two germline ends. This CDR3 has 15 amino acids. The V gene's germline CDR1 is MNHEY and CDR2 SVGAGI. The CDR3: CASSPGGGRNEKLFF. CDR3 in DNA: TGTGCCAGCAGTCCCGGGGGGGGCAGGAATGAAAAACTGTTTTTT.

This sequence joins TRBV27 and TRBJ1-1; D call uncertain. This CDR3 has 14 residues. The V end lost 6 bases, the J end lost 1 base, and 12 bases lay between the germline ends. Looked up from germline, CDR1 is MNHEY and CDR2 is SMNVEV (reference sequence). DNA for the CDR3: TGTGCCAGCAGCCCGGAGGGATCGAACACTGAAGCTTTCTTT. The encoded protein is CASSPEGSNTEAFF.

The CDR3 loop reads CASSTRTGYYEQYF. Written as DNA, the CDR3 is TGTGCCAGCAGTACCCGGACAGGCTACTACGAGCAGTACTTC. The J gene is TRBJ2-7, the V gene TRBV27; 7 positions agree with TRBD1. The trim removed 5 bases at V and 3 bases at J, leaving 7 bases unmatched. CDR1 and CDR2 (germline): MNHEY, SMNVEV (reference sequence). The CDR3 sequence is 14 residues long.

The chain links TRBV30 to TRBJ2-1, with 10 bases lining up with TRBD2. CDR3 length: 15 residues. The germline V gene encodes CDR1 GTSNPN and CDR2 SVGIG (reference sequence). V was clipped by 0 bases and J by 5 bases; unmatched bases: 4. CDR3 residues: CAWSVRLAGDNEQFF. CDR3 nucleotides: TGTGCCTGGAGTGTGAGGCTAGCGGGGGACAATGAGCAGTTCTTC.

This clone came up once. The chain is built from TRBV6-1 and TRBJ1-2; 10 bases are shared with TRBD1. The CDR3 sequence is 15 residues long. Germline assignment: CDR1 MNHNS and CDR2 SASEGT. V was clipped by 3 bases and J by 0 bases; unmatched bases: 1. In nucleotides, the CDR3 is TGTGCCAGCAGTGACGGGACAGGGGCTAACTATGGCTACACCTTC. It yields the protein CASSDGTGANYGYTF.

The chain employs TRBV27 and TRBJ2-7; no firm D call. The CDR3 covers 13 residues. Germline V gives CDR1 MNHEY, CDR2 SMNVEV (reference sequence). Between the trimmed V and J ends, which lost 4 bases and 4 bases, there was a span of 11 bases. The CDR3 nucleotides read TGTGCCAGCAGTTCGACCCCGAATTACGAGCAGTACTTC. The encoded protein is CASSSTPNYEQYF.

This CDR3 is CASSYASVYGYTF. CDR3 nucleotide sequence: TGTGCCAGCAGTTACGCCTCTGTCTATGGCTACACCTTC. The chain couples TRBV6-5 to TRBJ1-2; D is unresolved. The CDR3 is made up of 13 amino acids. The germline V and J ends were trimmed by 2 bases and 4 bases, with 8 bases remaining between them. CDR1 is MNHEY, CDR2 SVGAGI, per germline.

The table lists this clone with a count of one. The rearrangement uses TRBV7-9 and TRBJ2-3, with 9 positions matching TRBD1. V gave up 2 bases and J gave up 3 bases; unmatched junction bases: 6. Germline V lookup: CDR1 SEHNR, CDR2 FQNEAQ (reference sequence). CDR3 size: 16 residues. CDR3 coding DNA: TGTGCCAGCAGCTTAAATACAGGGGGCATGACAGATACGCAGTATTTT. Residues: CASSLNTGGMTDTQYF.

The rearrangement uses TRBV7-6 and TRBJ2-7, with 11 nucleotides matching TRBD2. Losses at the gene ends were 5 bases for V and 4 bases for J; bases not matched to a gene: 4. The CDR3 runs to 14 residues. Germline V gives CDR1 SGHVS, CDR2 FNYEAQ. The CDR3 coding sequence is TGTGCCAGCAGCCCGGGACTAGCGGATTACGAGCAGTACTTC. It specifies CASSPGLADYEQYF.

This sequence joins TRBV6-1 and TRBJ2-5, with D hard to call. Trimming stripped 2 bases from V and 2 bases from J, with 9 bases between. In germline, CDR1 is MNHNS, CDR2 SASEGT. This CDR3 is built from 14 residues. For the CDR3, the DNA is TGTGCCAGCAGTGAAACCTACCCTCAAGAGACCCAGTACTTC. Amino acids: CASSETYPQETQYF.

The chain employs TRBV4-3 and TRBJ2-7, with 10 bases identical to TRBD2. From germline, CDR1 is LGHNA and CDR2 YSLEER. The CDR3 is made up of 15 amino acids. V dropped 1 base and J dropped 5; count of bases not matched to a gene: 5. CDR3 DNA sequence: TGCGCCAGCAGCCAAGGGGTAGCGGGGGGCCACGAGCAGTACTTC. Translating gives CASSQGVAGGHEQYF.

J is TRBJ2-7 and V is TRBV5-6; maybe TRBD2 (5 bases). V lost 2 bases and J lost 2, with 11 bases in between. CDR3 length: 14 residues. The V gene's germline CDR1 is SGHDT and CDR2 YYEEEE. DNA for the CDR3: TGTGCCAGCAGCTTACGGGGTCTTCCCTACGAGCAGTACTTC. It yields the protein CASSLRGLPYEQYF.

V and J are TRBV28 and TRBJ1-5; tentative D call: TRBD1 (5 bases). The germline V gene has CDR1 MDHEN and CDR2 SYDVKM. CDR3 length: 17 amino acids. Trimming removed 3 bases from V and 9 bases from J, with 24 bases in between. CDR3 DNA sequence: TGTGCCAGCAGTTTTGGGACGGGGTCTGCACTAGGACCGCCCCAGCATTTT. Its translation: CASSFGTGSALGPPQHF. The whole variable domain, remainder taken from reference TRBV28 and TRBJ1-5, is DVKVTQSSRYLVKRTGEKVFLECVQDMDHENMFWYRQDPGLGLRLIYFSYDVKMKEKGDIPEGYSVSREKKERFSLILESASTNQTSMYLCASSFGTGSALGPPQHFGDGTRLSIL.